One T cell receptor beta chain is described in this entry. This sample is drawn from a study of shared T cell receptors in the human thymus. Germline V gives CDR1 SGHDT, CDR2 YYEEEE. V gave up 0 bases and J gave up 5 bases; unmatched junction bases: 4. This CDR3 has 15 residues. The assay was immunoSEQ multiplex PCR, and TCRdb's table has in-frame clones only and misses some. The table shows 720,000 or so clones, with 70% to 90% occurring only once. These data were likewise used in another study, on human thymus T cells. That investigation notes: Donation was from healthy Finnish infants who were having corrective surgery that addressed congenital heart defects. Resected material from corrective heart surgery provided the thymus tissue analysed. V and J gene usage appeared biased in thymic and blood repertoires. In unrelated individuals, thymic repertoires overlapped highly, according to related research.

The chain combines TRBV5-6 with TRBJ2-1, with 8 positions matching TRBD2. The source of this sequence is a girl under three years old with a congenital heart defect. Sequences were obtained from thymocytes. CDR3 nucleotides: TGTGCCAGCAGCTTGGAGAGCGGGGGAAACAATGAGCAGTTCTTC. Its protein is CASSLESGGNNEQFF.